The 32 T cell receptor beta chains presented below share a single source sample, sequenced in a study of blood T cells in healthy people across ages. A J-beta primer mix and a sample-barcoded 5' primer were used in a second PCR of about 7 to 12 cycles. TCRdb re-analysed the 5' RACE reads in MiXCR, keeping a single row per CDR3 protein. The sample consists of approximately 670,000 distinct CDR3 sequences, around 38% of them appearing once. The sequenced sample consisted of blood. The receptor set was obtained from an elderly man in good health.

The CDR3 reads CASSHAPDRVDTKNYGYTF. The CDR3 DNA sequence: TGCGCCAGCAGCCATGCCCCGGACAGGGTAGATACGAAGAACTATGGCTACACCTTC. The V and J genes are TRBV4-1 and TRBJ1-2; 8 nucleotides line up with TRBD1. The CDR3 sequence is 19 residues long. Per germline, CDR1 MGHRA and CDR2 YSYEKL. V gave up 3 bases and J gave up 2 bases; unmatched junction bases: 17.

V gene TRBV28 combines with J gene TRBJ2-5; either TRBD1 or TRBD2 may supply D (5 bases each). The germline V and J ends were trimmed by 9 bases and 5 bases, with 19 bases remaining between them. This CDR3 has 14 residues. CDR1 and CDR2 (germline): MDHEN, SYDVKM. The CDR3 loop is CASAGTGFGETQYF. The CDR3 nucleotides are TGTGCCAGTGCCGGGACCGGCTTTGGGGAGACCCAGTACTTC.

This chain uses TRBV10-2 with TRBJ2-1; D might be TRBD2 (7 bases). Germline assignment: CDR1 WSHSY and CDR2 SAAADI. The ends were cut back, 5 bases at V and 2 bases at J, with 13 bases in the middle. The CDR3 loop spans 15 amino acids. CDR3 loop: CASSFGGAAYNEQFF. CDR3 nucleotides: TGCGCCAGCAGTTTTGGGGGGGCCGCCTACAATGAGCAGTTCTTC.

V usage is TRBV5-1 and J usage is TRBJ2-7; 10 positions agree with TRBD1. V was clipped by 4 bases and J by 5 bases; unmatched bases: 3. The CDR3 extends over 13 amino acids. From germline, CDR1 is SGHRS and CDR2 YFSETQ. CDR3: CASSAGQGNEQYF. The CDR3 region has the DNA TGCGCCAGCAGCGCGGGACAGGGGAACGAGCAGTACTTC.

This rearrangement joins TRBV6-4 to TRBJ2-3, with 7 bases identical to TRBD1. The CDR3 loop spans 15 amino acids. In germline, CDR1 is MRHNA, CDR2 SNTAGT. Trimming cost V 5 bases and J 0 bases; bases outside gene matches: 5. The CDR3, as DNA: TGTGCCAGCAGTCACGACAGGGACAGCACAGATACGCAGTATTTT. This gives the protein CASSHDRDSTDTQYF.

This clonotype appeared once. The rearrangement uses TRBV2 and TRBJ2-3; 10 bases fit TRBD2. CDR3 length equals 17 residues. Germline CDR1 is SNHLY and CDR2 is FYNNEI. V lost 4 bases, J lost 5 bases, and 12 bases stayed unmatched. The CDR3 protein is CASSAYLLAGDLDTQYF. The CDR3 bases are TGTGCCAGCAGTGCCTACCTTCTAGCGGGAGACTTAGATACGCAGTATTTT.

This clonotype was seen a handful of times. J is TRBJ2-5 and V is TRBV7-2; D might be TRBD1 or TRBD2, each matching 5 bases. Germline values: CDR1 SGHTA, CDR2 FQGNSA. V was cut by 2 bases and J by 7 bases, with 11 bases left in between. CDR3 length: 13 amino acids. The CDR3 DNA sequence: TGTGCCAGCAGCTTACGAGGGGTGGGGACCCAGTACTTC. Its protein product is CASSLRGVGTQYF.

The V gene is TRBV9, the J gene TRBJ2-5; D assignment may be TRBD1 or TRBD2 (6 bases each). The V and J ends lost 0 bases and 0 bases respectively, with 12 bases between them. The CDR3 contains 16 residues. CDR1 is SGDLS, CDR2 YYNGEE, per germline. CDR3 sequence reads: CASSVEAGDYQETQYF. The CDR3 coding sequence is TGTGCCAGCAGCGTAGAGGCAGGGGACTACCAAGAGACCCAGTACTTC.

This clonotype was counted a few times. The J gene is TRBJ2-5, the V gene TRBV12-3 or TRBV12-4, with 10 bases identical to TRBD2. The CDR3 totals 15 residues. V shed 6 bases and J 0 bases; nucleotides not matched to a gene: 4. CDR3 DNA: TGTGCCAGCAGCCTACTAGCGGGGTACCAAGAGACCCAGTACTTC. Protein: CASSLLAGYQETQYF.

This rearrangement joins TRBV21-1 to TRBJ2-5; the table's D call, TRBD2, has no DNA check behind it. TRBV21-1 is an annotated pseudogene. The CDR3 totals 13 residues. The CDR3 DNA reads TGTGCCAGCAGCACACAGGCCTCCCACAAGCAGTACTTC. Translating gives CASSTQASHKQYF.

The table lists this clonotype with many counts. This chain connects TRBV7-2 to TRBJ2-1, with D hard to call. The V end was cut by 1 base, the J end by 7 bases, with 5 bases between. Germline V gene lookup returns CDR1 SGHTA and CDR2 FQGNSA. The CDR3 covers 12 residues. The CDR3 DNA follows: TGTGCCAGCAGCTTAGTGGAGAATGAGCAGTTCTTC. Translation: CASSLVENEQFF.

The V call is TRBV6-2 or TRBV6-3, the J call TRBJ2-5, with D unclear. V lost 0 bases and J 0 bases, leaving 14 bases between the germline ends. Germline assignment: CDR1 MNHEY and CDR2 SVGEGT. The CDR3 has 17 residues. In DNA, the CDR3 is TGTGCCAGCAGTTACTCTTTGAAGAAGCAGGACCAAGAGACCCAGTACTTC. This translates into CASSYSLKKQDQETQYF.

This clonotype was counted a few times. The chain combines TRBV6-1 with TRBJ2-3; the match to TRBD1 covers 7 bases. Per germline, CDR1 MNHNS and CDR2 SASEGT. The CDR3 length is 14 residues. The ends lost 5 bases at V and 2 bases at J; junction bases unmatched: 4. In DNA, the CDR3 is TGTGCCAGCAGTTCACAGGGGTACACAGATACGCAGTATTTT. Its translation is CASSSQGYTDTQYF.

V and J are TRBV29-1 and TRBJ1-5; 7 bases match TRBD1. This CDR3 has 13 amino acids. Trimming removed 4 bases from V and 2 bases from J; junction bases left unmatched: 2. Germline CDR1 is SQVTM and CDR2 is ANQGSEA. This CDR3 reads CSVGDRGNQPQHF. The CDR3 DNA reads as TGCAGCGTTGGAGACAGGGGCAATCAGCCCCAGCATTTT.

This clonotype came up many times. The chain is built from TRBV28 and TRBJ2-1; perhaps TRBD2 as D (5 bases). The V end was cut by 7 bases, the J end by 4 bases, with 20 bases between. Per germline, CDR1 MDHEN and CDR2 SYDVKM. The CDR3 loop spans 16 amino acids. This CDR3 is CASNKYGDQRYNEQFF. In DNA, the CDR3 is TGTGCCAGCAACAAATACGGGGATCAGAGGTACAATGAGCAGTTCTTC. The full variable domain, rest sourced from reference TRBV28 and TRBJ2-1, is DVKVTQSSRYLVKRTGEKVFLECVQDMDHENMFWYRQDPGLGLRLIYFSYDVKMKEKGDIPEGYSVSREKKERFSLILESASTNQTSMYLCASNKYGDQRYNEQFFGPGTRLTVL.

This clonotype has just a few counts. A junction end diverges from the germline sequence, so it may reflect a read error. The chain recombines TRBV6-2 or TRBV6-3 with TRBJ2-7; possibly TRBD2 for D (6 bases). The CDR3 is 13 amino acids. Looked up from germline, CDR1 is MNHEY and CDR2 is SVGEGT. The CDR3 nucleotides are TGTGCCAGCAGGCCGGGACTCCCTCACGAGCGGTACTTC. Protein: CASRPGLPHERYF.

The chain combines TRBV5-4 with TRBJ2-4; 7 bases match TRBD1. The end of the DNA is better explained by TRBJ2-7, so the J call may be wrong. Germline V gives CDR1 SGHNT, CDR2 YYREEE (reference sequence). The CDR3 has 14 amino acids. CDR3 coding DNA: TGTGCCAGCAGCGGACAGGTCACGGGCTACGAGCAGTACTTC. As protein: CASSGQVTGYEQYF.

This clonotype was seen a few times. J is TRBJ1-1 and V is TRBV3-1; D possibly corresponds to TRBD1 (5 bases). This CDR3 region has 14 residues. The V end was cut by 1 base, the J end by 5 bases, with 11 bases between. Germline V gives CDR1 LGHDT, CDR2 YNNKEL (reference sequence). The CDR3 is CASSQGAGETEAFF. DNA of the CDR3: TGTGCCAGCAGCCAAGGGGCGGGGGAGACTGAAGCTTTCTTT.

The chain carries TRBV28 and TRBJ2-2, with D possibly being TRBD1 (6 bases). Germline V CDR1 and CDR2: MDHEN, SYDVKM. The CDR3 has 17 amino acids. Trimming stripped 6 bases from V and 1 base from J, with 18 bases between. This CDR3 reads CASRLAQGIRNTGELFF. In nucleotides, the CDR3 is TGTGCCAGCAGACTCGCGCAGGGGATAAGGAACACCGGGGAGCTGTTTTTT.

Here the CDR3 DNA reads TGTGCCAGCAGACGGGGGGGGCGCGCCGAGGTCACTGAAGCTTTCTTT. Its protein is CASRRGGRAEVTEAFF. The V and J genes are TRBV7-8 and TRBJ1-1, with a possible D match to TRBD1 (6 bases). The CDR3 loop spans 16 amino acids. Trimming took 6 bases from V and 4 from J, leaving 21 bases between them. In germline, CDR1 is SGHVS, CDR2 FQNEAQ.

The CDR3 sequence is CATSDSTGTLSTDTQYF. Written as DNA, the CDR3 is TGTGCCACCAGTGATTCTACCGGGACACTAAGCACAGATACGCAGTATTTT. The rearrangement joins TRBV24-1 to TRBJ2-3; weak D call: TRBD1 (6 bases). Germline V gene data show CDR1 as KGHDR and CDR2 as SFDVKD. This CDR3 comprises 17 residues. Between the trimmed V and J ends, which lost 2 bases and 0 bases, there was a span of 14 bases.

The gene calls are TRBV6-2 or TRBV6-3 and TRBJ2-3, with TRBD2 identical over 7 bases. Germline CDR1 reads MNHEY; CDR2 reads SVGEGT. The CDR3 runs to 14 residues. The ends lost 0 bases at V and 4 bases at J; junction bases unmatched: 1. CDR3 coding DNA: TGTGCCAGCAGTTACTCGGGGGGGTCAGATACGCAGTATTTT. Protein product: CASSYSGGSDTQYF.

There are a few counts of this clonotype. The gene calls are TRBV6-2 or TRBV6-3 and TRBJ2-7; D possibly matches TRBD1 or TRBD2 (5 bases each). V dropped 6 bases and J dropped 6 bases, with 18 bases sitting between them. Germline CDR1 MNHEY, CDR2 SVGEGT. The CDR3 totals 14 residues. DNA for the CDR3: TGTGCCAGCAGCCGGGGCTATCCTCCGATCGAGCAGTACTTC. Residues: CASSRGYPPIEQYF.

The chain joins TRBV6-2 or TRBV6-3 to TRBJ2-2; weak D call: TRBD1 (6 bases). Trimming shortened V by 8 bases and J by 4 bases, and 20 bases separated the two germline ends. The CDR3 sequence is 16 residues long. CDR1 MNHEY and CDR2 SVGEGT come from the germline V gene. DNA for the CDR3: TGTGCCAGCCTCCCTACAGGGCTTGGTGGCACCGGGGAGCTGTTTTTT. Encoded protein: CASLPTGLGGTGELFF.

This clonotype has a count of ten or more. J is TRBJ2-7 and V is TRBV6-5; 9 positions match TRBD1. In germline, CDR1 is MNHEY, CDR2 SVGAGI. The CDR3 consists of 15 residues. The V segment lost 4 bases and the J segment 6 bases; nucleotides outside the gene matches: 10. CDR3 amino acids: CASSFSTGTGSEQYF. CDR3 bases: TGTGCCAGCAGTTTCTCTACCGGGACAGGGAGCGAGCAGTACTTC.

This clonotype was seen repeatedly, ten times or more. The V gene is TRBV7-9, the J gene TRBJ1-5, with 8 bases matching TRBD1. V gave up 5 bases and J gave up 7 bases; unmatched junction bases: 10. Germline V gene lookup returns CDR1 SEHNR and CDR2 FQNEAQ (reference sequence). This CDR3 has 15 residues. CDR3: CASSRTGSGGQPQHF. The CDR3 DNA reads as TGTGCCAGCAGCCGGACAGGGAGCGGCGGACAGCCCCAGCATTTT. Using reference TRBV7-9 and TRBJ1-5 for the parts outside the CDR3, the full variable domain is DTGVSQNPRHKITKRGQNVTFRCDPISEHNRLYWYRQTLGQGPEFLTYFQNEAQLEKSRLLSDRFSAERPKGSFSTLEIQRTEQGDSAMYLCASSRTGSGGQPQHFGDGTRLSIL.

A few counts support this clonotype. The chain recombines TRBV27 with TRBJ2-5, with 11 nucleotides matching TRBD2. The CDR3 covers 16 residues. CDR1 is MNHEY, CDR2 SMNVEV, per germline (reference sequence). The ends lost 6 bases at V and 2 bases at J; junction bases unmatched: 8. The CDR3 loop is CASSWGGLADQETQYF. DNA of the CDR3: TGTGCCAGCAGCTGGGGGGGACTAGCGGATCAAGAGACCCAGTACTTC.

This chain links TRBV14 with TRBJ2-1, with D possibly being TRBD1 (6 bases). CDR1 is SGHDN, CDR2 FVKESK, per germline. V lost 0 bases and J 10 bases, leaving 16 bases between the germline ends. This CDR3 region has 15 residues. CDR3 residues: CASSQDSPQGKEQFF. CDR3 bases: TGTGCCAGCAGCCAAGATTCCCCGCAGGGGAAGGAGCAGTTCTTC.

The V and J genes are TRBV27 and TRBJ2-1; 9 positions agree with TRBD2. The CDR3 runs 16 residues. Germline values: CDR1 MNHEY, CDR2 SMNVEV (reference sequence). V lost 5 bases and J lost 10; bases outside the gene matches: 15. This CDR3 is CASSNLGGSGSYEQFF. In nucleotides, the CDR3 is TGTGCCAGCAGTAACCTGGGTGGTAGCGGGAGTTACGAGCAGTTCTTC.

V usage is TRBV20-1 and J usage is TRBJ1-4, with 8 bases lining up with TRBD1. The CDR3 runs 14 residues. Germline assignment: CDR1 DFQATT and CDR2 SNEGSKA (reference sequence). V lost 5 bases, J lost 4 bases, and 6 bases stayed unmatched. CDR3 region: CSADGQGDNEKLFF. The CDR3 DNA reads as TGCAGTGCTGATGGACAGGGTGATAATGAAAAACTGTTTTTT.

The chain joins TRBV6-2 or TRBV6-3 to TRBJ2-3, with 12 bases matching TRBD1. The ends lost 6 bases at V and 7 bases at J; junction bases unmatched: 5. The CDR3 is 14 residues long. Germline CDR1 and CDR2: MNHEY and SVGEGT. CDR3 loop: CASRGTGGRYTQYF. For the CDR3, the DNA is TGTGCCAGCAGGGGGACAGGGGGCCGGTATACGCAGTATTTT.

This clonotype was observed a handful of times. The rearrangement uses TRBV20-1 and TRBJ2-4; 8 nucleotides match TRBD1. The CDR3 is made up of 13 amino acids. Germline CDR1 DFQATT, CDR2 SNEGSKA (reference sequence). V gave up 6 bases and J gave up 7 bases; unmatched junction bases: 8. DNA of the CDR3: TGCAGTGCCCAGGGACAGGTGGGGAACATTCAGTACTTC. This codes for CSAQGQVGNIQYF.